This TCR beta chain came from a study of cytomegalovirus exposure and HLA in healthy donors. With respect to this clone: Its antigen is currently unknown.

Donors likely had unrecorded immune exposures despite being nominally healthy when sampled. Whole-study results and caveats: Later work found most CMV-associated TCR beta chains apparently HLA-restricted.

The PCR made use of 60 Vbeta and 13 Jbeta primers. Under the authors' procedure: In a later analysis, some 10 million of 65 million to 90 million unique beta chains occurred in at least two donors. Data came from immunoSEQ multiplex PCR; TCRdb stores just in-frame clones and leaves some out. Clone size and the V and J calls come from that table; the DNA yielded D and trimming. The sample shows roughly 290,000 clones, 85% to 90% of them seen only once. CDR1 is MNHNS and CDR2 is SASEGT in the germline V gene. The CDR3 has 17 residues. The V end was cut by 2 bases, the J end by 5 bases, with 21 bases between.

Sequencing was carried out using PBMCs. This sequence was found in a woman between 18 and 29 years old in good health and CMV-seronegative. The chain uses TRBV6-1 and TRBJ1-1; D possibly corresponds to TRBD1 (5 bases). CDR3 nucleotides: TGTGCCAGCAGTGAATGGTCGGCAGGGCGGAGTAGGACTGAAGCTTTCTTT. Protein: CASSEWSAGRSRTEAFF.